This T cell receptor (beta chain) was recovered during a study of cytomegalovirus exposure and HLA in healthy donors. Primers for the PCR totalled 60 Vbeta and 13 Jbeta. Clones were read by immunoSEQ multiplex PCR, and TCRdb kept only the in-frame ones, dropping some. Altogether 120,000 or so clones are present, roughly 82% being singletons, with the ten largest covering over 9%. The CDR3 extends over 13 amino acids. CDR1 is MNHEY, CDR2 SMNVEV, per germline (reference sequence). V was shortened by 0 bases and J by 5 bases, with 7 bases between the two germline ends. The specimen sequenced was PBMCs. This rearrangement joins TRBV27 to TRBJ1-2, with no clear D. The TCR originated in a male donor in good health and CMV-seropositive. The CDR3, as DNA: TGTGCCAGCAGTTTATCGGCCCAGTATGGCTACACCTTC. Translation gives CASSLSAQYGYTF.